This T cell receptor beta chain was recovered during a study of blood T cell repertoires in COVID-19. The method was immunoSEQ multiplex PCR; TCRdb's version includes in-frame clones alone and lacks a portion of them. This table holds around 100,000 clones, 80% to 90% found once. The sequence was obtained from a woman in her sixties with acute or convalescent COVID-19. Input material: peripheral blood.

The CDR3 spells CASSRDSVPGYTF. The CDR3 DNA sequence: TGTGCCAGCAGTCGAGACAGTGTTCCGGGCTACACCTTC. The chain combines TRBV2 with TRBJ1-2; D possibly corresponds to TRBD1 (5 bases). V lost 5 bases and J lost 8, with 15 bases in between. CDR1 and CDR2 (germline): SNHLY, FYNNEI. CDR3 length equals 13 residues.